The clone carrying this T cell receptor (beta chain) was observed once. Its antigen is not identified. TCRdb passed the PCR reads through MiXCR, listing each CDR3 protein once. Of tens of thousands of distinct CDR3 sequences listed, roughly 50% were seen once; the top ten hold approximately 6%. Time point denoted: late sampling 161 to 241 days after vaccination in a few convalescent patients. This sample is drawn from a study of vaccination and CD4 T cells after COVID-19. Study information: In the convalescent group, nasal swab PCR was SARS-CoV-2 positive; fewer than ten cases were mild and one severe. Median time from COVID diagnosis to post-COVID sampling was 101 days (35 to 161).

The J segment lost 7 bases and the V segment lost 7 bases, leaving 7 bases of the junction unmatched. CDR1 is DFQATT, CDR2 SNEGSKA, per germline (reference sequence). This CDR3 comprises 12 residues. The study's findings and limits: SARS-CoV-2-reactive clonotypes showed a nonsignificant median rise from roughly 21 to 40.

Here the sequenced sample was CD4+ T cells from blood, taken about 7 months after SARS-CoV-2 vaccination. This chain uses TRBV20-1 with TRBJ2-1; 7 bases match TRBD2. This sequence originates from a human donor who had recovered from COVID-19. CDR3 loop: CSGGGFRNEQFF. The DNA of the CDR3 is TGCAGTGGGGGGGGTTTTAGAAATGAGCAGTTCTTC.